Listed here is a single T cell receptor (beta chain). The sample is drawn from a study of blood T cell repertoires in COVID-19. Whole-study context: T cells, B-cell-depleted T cells, or PBMCs provided the cDNA or gDNA that served as material.

Germline CDR1 and CDR2: SGHAT and FQNNGV. Losses at the gene ends were 1 base for V and 6 bases for J; bases not matched to a gene: 4. The CDR3 has 14 amino acids. The authors' processing: Amplifying reference gene primers gave estimates of nucleated cell counts. The method was immunoSEQ multiplex PCR; TCRdb's version includes in-frame clones alone and lacks a portion of them. The DNA gave D and trimming, while V, J and clone size come from that table. The sample comprises some 400,000 clones, 85% to 90% of which are singletons, and around 2.9% rests with the top ten. Sequenced input: peripheral blood. The TCR comes from a human donor in a cohort sampled during active COVID-19. This chain uses TRBV11-2 with TRBJ2-7; 9 bases match TRBD2. This CDR3 is CASSLAAGGREQYF. The CDR3 DNA reads TGTGCCAGCAGCTTAGCGGCGGGAGGGCGCGAGCAGTACTTC.